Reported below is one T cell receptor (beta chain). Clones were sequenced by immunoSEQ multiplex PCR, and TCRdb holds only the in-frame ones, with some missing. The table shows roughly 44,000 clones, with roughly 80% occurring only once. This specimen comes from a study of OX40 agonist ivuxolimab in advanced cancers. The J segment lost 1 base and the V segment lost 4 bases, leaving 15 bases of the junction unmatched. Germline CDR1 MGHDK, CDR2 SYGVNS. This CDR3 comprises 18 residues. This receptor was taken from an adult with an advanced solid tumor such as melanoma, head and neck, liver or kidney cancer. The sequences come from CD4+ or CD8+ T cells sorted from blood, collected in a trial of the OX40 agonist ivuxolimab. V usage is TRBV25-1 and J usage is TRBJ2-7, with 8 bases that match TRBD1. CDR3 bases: TGTGCCAGCAGTGGCCACCTTCCCAGGGGGCCGTTTTCCTACGAGCAGTACTTC. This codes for CASSGHLPRGPFSYEQYF.